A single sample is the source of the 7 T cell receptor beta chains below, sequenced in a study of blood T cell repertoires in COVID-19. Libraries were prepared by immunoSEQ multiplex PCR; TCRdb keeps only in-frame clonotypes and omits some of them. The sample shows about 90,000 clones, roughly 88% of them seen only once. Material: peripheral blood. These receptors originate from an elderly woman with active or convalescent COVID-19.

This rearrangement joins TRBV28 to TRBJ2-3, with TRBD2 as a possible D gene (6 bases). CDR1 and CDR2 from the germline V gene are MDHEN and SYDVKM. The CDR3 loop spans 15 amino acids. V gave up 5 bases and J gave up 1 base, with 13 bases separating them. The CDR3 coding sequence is TGTGCCAGCAGTGCACTCGGGAGCGGCACAGATACGCAGTATTTT. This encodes CASSALGSGTDTQYF.

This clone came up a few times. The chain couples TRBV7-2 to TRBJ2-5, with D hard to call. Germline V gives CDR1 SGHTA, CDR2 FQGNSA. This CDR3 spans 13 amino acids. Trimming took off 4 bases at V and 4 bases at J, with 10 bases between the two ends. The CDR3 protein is CASSYRSPETQYF. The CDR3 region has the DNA TGTGCCAGCAGCTATCGGTCCCCAGAGACCCAGTACTTC.

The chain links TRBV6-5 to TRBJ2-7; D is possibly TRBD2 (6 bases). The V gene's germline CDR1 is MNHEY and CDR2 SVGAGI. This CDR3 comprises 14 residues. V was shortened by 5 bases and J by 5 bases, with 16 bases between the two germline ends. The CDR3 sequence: CASSPSVVRHEQYF. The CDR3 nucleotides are TGTGCCAGCAGTCCTAGCGTAGTGCGCCACGAGCAGTACTTC.

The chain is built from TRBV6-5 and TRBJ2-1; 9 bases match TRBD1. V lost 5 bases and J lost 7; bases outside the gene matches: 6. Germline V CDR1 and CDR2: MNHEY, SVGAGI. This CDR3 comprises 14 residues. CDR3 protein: CASSNPGQGNEQFF. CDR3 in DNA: TGTGCCAGCAGTAACCCGGGACAGGGTAATGAGCAGTTCTTC.

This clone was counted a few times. The CDR3, as DNA: TGCGCCAGCAGCCAAGTTGCTAGCGGACCTCAAGAGACCCAGTACTTC. Translating it yields CASSQVASGPQETQYF. The rearrangement joins TRBV4-1 to TRBJ2-5, with 7 bases fitting TRBD2. V was pared by 1 base and J by 2 bases, with 7 bases of the junction left unmatched. The CDR3 consists of 16 residues. The germline V gene encodes CDR1 MGHRA and CDR2 YSYEKL.

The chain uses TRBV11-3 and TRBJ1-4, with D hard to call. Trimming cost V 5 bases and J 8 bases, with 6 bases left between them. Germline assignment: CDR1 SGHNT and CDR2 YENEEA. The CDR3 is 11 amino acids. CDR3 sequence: CASSGSEKLFF. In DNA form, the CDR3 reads TGTGCCAGCAGCGGCTCGGAAAAACTGTTTTTT.

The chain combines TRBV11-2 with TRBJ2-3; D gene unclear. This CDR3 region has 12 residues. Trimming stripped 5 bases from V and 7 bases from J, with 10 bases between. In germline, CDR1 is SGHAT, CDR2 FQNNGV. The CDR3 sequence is CASSPLLYTQYF. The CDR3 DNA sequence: TGTGCCAGCAGCCCCCTCCTGTATACGCAGTATTTT.